These T cell receptor beta chains were read from a single sample in a study of shared clonotypes between healthy human individuals. Measured with immunoSEQ multiplex PCR; TCRdb has only the in-frame clones, and not every one. The data hold approximately 100,000 clones, with around 64% observed a single time. Sequencing was carried out using memory CD8+ T cells sorted from blood. These receptors were taken from a woman aged 25 to 45 in good health. Each CDR3 is given with its conserved first and last residue. D genes are given only for firm matches. Clone size appears in some rows only: once, few, many, or a class for an expanded clone.

j_gene,d_gene,v_gene,abundance,CDR3nt,CDR3aa
TRBJ1-2,TRBD1,TRBV9,many,TGTGCCAGCACCCTGGGACAGGACTATGGCTACACCTTC,CASTLGQDYGYTF
TRBJ2-7,TRBD1,TRBV5-6,NA,TGTGCCAGCAGCTTGTGGGGGACAGGGGGCATCCACTCCTACGAGCAGTACTTC,CASSLWGTGGIHSYEQYF
TRBJ2-7,NA,TRBV2,NA,TGTGCCAGCCTTAGCGGACCCTACGAGCAGTACTTC,CASLSGPYEQYF
TRBJ2-7,TRBD2,TRBV5-4,NA,TGTGCCAGCAGCTTCCCCTCTAGCGGCGTATACGAGCAGTACTTC,CASSFPSSGVYEQYF
TRBJ2-2,TRBD2,TRBV5-1,many,TGCGCCAGCTCGGGTCTTCTAGCGGGAGTTAGCGGGGAGCTGTTTTTT,CASSGLLAGVSGELFF
TRBJ2-5,TRBD2,TRBV28,NA,TGTGCCAGCAGTACAGCGGGAGGGCAAGAGACCCAGTACTTC,CASSTAGGQETQYF
TRBJ2-1,NA,TRBV27,NA,TGTGCCAGCAGTCCGACTGCGAGTAGCTCCTACAATGAGCAGTTCTTC,CASSPTASSSYNEQFF
TRBJ1-1,NA,TRBV28,NA,TGTGCCAGCAGCCCTAGCATGTCCACTGAAGCTTTCTTT,CASSPSMSTEAFF
TRBJ2-1,TRBD2,TRBV27,NA,TGTGCCAGCAGTTTTGGCGGGGGCAATGAGCAGTTCTTC,CASSFGGGNEQFF
TRBJ2-7,NA,TRBV27,NA,TGTGCCAGCAGTTACCGGGCGGGATTCTCCGAGCAGTACTTC,CASSYRAGFSEQYF
TRBJ2-2,NA,TRBV5-4,NA,TGTGCCAGCAGCTTCAGCGTGGGGGTCACCGGGGAGCTGTTTTTT,CASSFSVGVTGELFF
TRBJ1-2,NA,TRBV28,NA,TGTGCCAGCAGTGGGCCGAACCGGGGTGGCTACACCTTC,CASSGPNRGGYTF
TRBJ1-2,NA,TRBV15,NA,TGTGCCACCAGCAGAGTTGACAGCGCCGAGGGCTACACCTTC,CATSRVDSAEGYTF
TRBJ2-1,NA,TRBV29-1,NA,TGCAGCGTTGAATTAACGCGGGATGGGGTCTCGGTCGATGAGCAGTTCTTC,CSVELTRDGVSVDEQFF
TRBJ1-1,NA,TRBV5-4,few,TGTGCCAGCAGCTTTACAGCTAAAGAGGACACTGAAGCTTTCTTT,CASSFTAKEDTEAFF
TRBJ2-7,TRBD2,TRBV4-1,NA,TGCGCCAGCAGCCAAGAAATAGCGGGAGGTCTCGAGCAGTACTTC,CASSQEIAGGLEQYF
TRBJ2-2,TRBD2,TRBV27,NA,TGTGCCAGCAGTTTACTGCGCGGGAGGTCAAACACCGGGGAGCTGTTTTTT,CASSLLRGRSNTGELFF
TRBJ1-4,NA,TRBV19,NA,TGTGCCAGTAGCGTTATCGGACTGAATAATGAAAAACTGTTTTTT,CASSVIGLNNEKLFF
TRBJ2-5,NA,TRBV7-6,NA,TGTGCCAGCACGGGGTTGGGGGTTTCTTGGGAGACCCAGTACTTC,CASTGLGVSWETQYF
TRBJ2-7,TRBD1,TRBV4-1,NA,TGCGCCAGCAGCCAAGTTGCAGGGACAGGGGCTTCCGAGCAGTACTTC,CASSQVAGTGASEQYF
TRBJ1-3,NA,TRBV4-2,medium-sized,TGTGCCAGCAGCCAAGGACTTGGGGAAGGAAACACCATATATTTT,CASSQGLGEGNTIYF
TRBJ2-7,NA,TRBV28,NA,TGTGCCAGCAGTTTACAACGGGGCCTGGGGGAAGAGCAGTACTTC,CASSLQRGLGEEQYF
TRBJ2-1,TRBD2,TRBV10-3,NA,TGTGCCATCAGCAGCGGGACTAGCGGATCTCCTGTATGTTGTGAGCAGTTCTTC,CAISSGTSGSPVCCEQFF
TRBJ1-5,NA,TRBV28,NA,TGTGCCAGCAGTTCGACGGGGGGTAGCAATCAGCCCCAGCATTTT,CASSSTGGSNQPQHF
TRBJ2-5,TRBD2,TRBV15,few,TGTGCCACCAGCAGAGAAGCGGGAGGCGGAGAGACCCAGTACTTC,CATSREAGGGETQYF
TRBJ1-3,NA,TRBV5-1,NA,TGCGCCAGCAGCTTGGACGCAGGTTCTGGAAACACCATATATTTT,CASSLDAGSGNTIYF
TRBJ1-5,NA,TRBV29-1,medium-sized,TGCAGCGTAGCAATAGGGCCGGGAAATCAGCCCCAGCATTTT,CSVAIGPGNQPQHF
TRBJ1-4,TRBD1,TRBV9,NA,TGTGCCAGCAGCGTAGCTAGGGGACAGAATGAAAAACTGTTTTTT,CASSVARGQNEKLFF
TRBJ1-2,TRBD1,TRBV5-5,NA,TGTGCCAGCAGCTTGGAGGGGGCGCGATATGGCTACACCTTC,CASSLEGARYGYTF
TRBJ2-7,NA,TRBV6-6,NA,TGTGCCAGCAGTCTTCCCGACAGATACTACGAGCAGTACTTC,CASSLPDRYYEQYF
TRBJ2-7,TRBD1,TRBV28,NA,TGTGCCAGCAGTGGCCGGGACAGGGCGTACGAGCAGTACTTC,CASSGRDRAYEQYF
TRBJ2-7,NA,TRBV4-1,NA,TGCGCCAGCAGCCAAGAAAGGGAGGCTCCCTACGAGCAGTACTTC,CASSQEREAPYEQYF